This T cell receptor (beta chain) was sequenced for a study of graft-versus-host responses after intestinal transplantation. Background on the study: Every recipient had anti-thymocyte globulin induction and approximately 3 years of tacrolimus plus steroids. Overall study results and limits: Some patients had graft-donor T cell macrochimerism, and their allografts showed high graft-versus-host to host-versus-graft clonal ratios. There were GvH clones found in recipient marrow, and some of them appeared first in ileum or blood. HvG clone declines early post-transplant were associated with peak circulating GvH levels.

Trimming pared 4 bases from V and 7 bases from J, leaving 20 bases between. Germline CDR1 reads SGHRS; CDR2 reads YFSETQ. The CDR3 contains 16 residues. The assay was immunoSEQ multiplex PCR, and TCRdb's table has in-frame clones only and misses some. The sample lists around 130,000 clones, around nine tenths seen once, with approximately 0.17% in the top ten. In the case of this clone: The antigen remains undetermined.

The input for sequencing was unstimulated CD4+ T cells sorted from spleen or lymph node cells, taken before intestinal transplant. The V call is TRBV5-1, the J call TRBJ2-2, with D maybe TRBD2 (5 bases). The clonotype originates from a human donor who received an intestinal transplant. The CDR3 region has the DNA TGCGCCAGCAGCGAACCTGTATCTAGCTTTGGCGGGGAGCTGTTTTTT. Amino acids: CASSEPVSSFGGELFF.